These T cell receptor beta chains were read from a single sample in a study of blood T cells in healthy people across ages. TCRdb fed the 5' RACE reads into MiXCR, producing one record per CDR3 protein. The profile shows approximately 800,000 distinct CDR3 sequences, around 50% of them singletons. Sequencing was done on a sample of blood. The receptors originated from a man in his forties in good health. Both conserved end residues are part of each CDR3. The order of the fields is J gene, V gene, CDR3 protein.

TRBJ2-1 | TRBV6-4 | CASSDSAGRGRHEQFF
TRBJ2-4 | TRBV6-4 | CASSDNPNSIQYF
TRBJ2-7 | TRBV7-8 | CASSTTRAREQYF
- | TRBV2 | CASSTRGLAEETQYF
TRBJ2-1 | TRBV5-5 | CASSLEGRGEEQFF
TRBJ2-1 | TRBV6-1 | CASSQSGPSSYNEQFF
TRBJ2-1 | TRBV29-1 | CSVEDPKWDEQFF
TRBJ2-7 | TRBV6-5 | CASTPPGQGAYEQYF
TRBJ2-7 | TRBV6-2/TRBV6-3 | CASSFDGPYEQYF
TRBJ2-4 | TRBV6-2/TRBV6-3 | CASRPQGAKNIQYF
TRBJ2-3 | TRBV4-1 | CASSQTGTTDTQYF
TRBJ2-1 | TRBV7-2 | CASSLVASGVYEQFF
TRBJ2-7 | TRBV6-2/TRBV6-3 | CASSLTAISYEQYF
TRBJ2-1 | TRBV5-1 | CASSPSGMTNDEQFF
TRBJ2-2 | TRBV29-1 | CSATKGGRNTGELFF
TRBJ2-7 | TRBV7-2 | CASSLGATVSYEQYF